The rows below give T cell receptor beta chains drawn from one sample of a study of OX40 agonist ivuxolimab in advanced cancers. Clones were sequenced by immunoSEQ multiplex PCR, and TCRdb holds only the in-frame ones, with some missing. The profile covers 50,000 to 70,000 clones, with around four fifths appearing a single time and approximately 2.8% taken by the ten largest. Sequenced here: CD4+ or CD8+ T cells sorted from blood, sampled in a trial of the OX40 agonist ivuxolimab. The receptors originated from an adult with an advanced solid tumor such as melanoma, head and neck, liver or kidney cancer. The CDR3 runs from the conserved cysteine through the conserved F or W. The order of the fields is V gene, J gene, D gene, clone size, CDR3 protein, CDR3 DNA. A D gene is named only where the DNA matches it firmly. Clone size is given for some rows only: seen once, a few or many times, or a class if the clone is expanded.

TRBV19	TRBJ2-7	TRBD1	-	CASSRGTGGEQYF	TGTGCCAGTAGTAGGGGGACAGGGGGCGAGCAGTACTTC
TRBV7-9	TRBJ2-7	TRBD1	-	CASSPGQGRRYEQYF	TGTGCCAGCAGCCCCGGACAGGGTAGGCGATACGAGCAGTACTTC
TRBV5-4	TRBJ1-1	-	-	CASRQLGGRNTEAFF	TGTGCCAGCAGGCAGCTTGGGGGCAGGAACACTGAAGCTTTCTTT
TRBV19	TRBJ1-6	TRBD1	-	CASSLGQAAYNSPLHF	TGTGCCAGTAGCCTCGGACAGGCTGCCTATAATTCACCCCTCCACTTT
TRBV9	TRBJ1-1	-	-	CASSGGANSPEAFF	TGTGCCAGCAGCGGTGGCGCGAACAGTCCTGAAGCTTTCTTT
TRBV4-3	TRBJ1-2	TRBD1	-	CASSQDRGQPPLGYGYTF	TGCGCCAGCAGCCAAGATCGGGGACAGCCCCCCCTCGGCTATGGCTACACCTTC
TRBV4-2	TRBJ2-1	TRBD2	-	CASSQDPAGGPPSSYNEQFF	TGTGCCAGCAGCCAAGATCCCGCGGGAGGCCCCCCGAGCTCCTACAATGAGCAGTTCTTC
TRBV6-6	TRBJ1-1	-	-	CASRKPGEGYTEAFF	TGTGCCAGCAGAAAACCGGGAGAGGGATACACTGAAGCTTTCTTT
TRBV9	TRBJ2-2	TRBD1	-	CASSSRDRGYTGELFF	TGTGCCAGCAGCTCCCGGGACAGGGGGTACACCGGGGAGCTGTTTTTT
TRBV19	TRBJ1-5	TRBD1	few	CASSTTGGFGVQPQHF	TGTGCCAGTAGTACGACAGGGGGGTTCGGTGTCCAGCCCCAGCATTTT
TRBV7-2	TRBJ2-5	TRBD2	-	CASSFRGGRRETQYF	TGTGCCAGCAGCTTCCGGGGGGGGAGACGGGAGACCCAGTACTTC
TRBV6-6	TRBJ2-7	TRBD1	-	CASSLGQAREQYF	TGTGCCAGCAGTTTGGGACAGGCCCGCGAGCAGTACTTC
TRBV5-5	TRBJ2-2	-	few	CASNRGGAGELFF	TGTGCCAGCAATAGGGGGGGCGCCGGGGAGCTGTTTTTT
TRBV11-3	TRBJ1-6	-	once	CASSPRTLWDNSPLHF	TGTGCCAGCAGCCCTAGGACTCTTTGGGATAATTCACCCCTCCACTTT
TRBV29-1	TRBJ1-2	-	medium-sized	CSVVGGKGYTF	TGCAGCGTTGTAGGGGGAAAAGGCTACACCTTC
TRBV5-4	TRBJ2-4	-	-	CASSLREAKNIQYF	TGTGCCAGCAGCTTAAGGGAGGCCAAAAACATTCAGTACTTC
TRBV11-2	TRBJ2-7	TRBD1	-	CASSLVRGGNPYEQYF	TGTGCCAGCAGCTTAGTGAGAGGGGGCAACCCCTACGAGCAGTACTTC
TRBV4-3	TRBJ2-3	-	-	CASSQEGGGQNPDTQYF	TGCGCCAGCAGCCAAGAAGGGGGAGGGCAGAATCCAGATACGCAGTATTTT
TRBV9	TRBJ1-4	-	-	CASSVGTTTNEKLFF	TGTGCCAGCAGCGTAGGTACAACAACTAATGAAAAACTGTTTTTT
TRBV5-6	TRBJ1-4	-	-	CASTSSKGTNEKLFF	TGTGCCAGCACTTCTTCCAAGGGGACTAATGAAAAACTGTTTTTT
TRBV7-9	TRBJ1-3	-	-	CASSPGNWGSGNTIYF	TGTGCCAGCAGCCCGGGGAATTGGGGCTCTGGAAACACCATATATTTT